This TCR beta chain comes out of a study of identical twins. Whole-study findings and limits: Beta out-of-frame sequences showed weaker excess twin sharing.

Only a few counts were recorded for this clonotype. What it binds is not known. TCRdb fed the 5' RACE reads into MiXCR, producing one record per CDR3 protein. There are about 210,000 distinct CDR3 sequences in the sample; roughly 10% occur only once, and 5.1% lies in the top ten. J was trimmed by 8 bases and V by 7 bases; bases with no gene match: 7. Germline V gene sequence: CDR1 MNHNS, CDR2 SASEGT. The CDR3 has 14 residues. The receptor was isolated from a woman younger than 30 in good health. What was sequenced was memory (CD45RO+) T cells sorted from blood. J is TRBJ1-4 and V is TRBV6-1; TRBD1 aligns across 10 bases. The CDR3 DNA is TGTGCCAGCAAGCATAGACAGGGGGCCGAAAAACTGTTTTTT. Translating it yields CASKHRQGAEKLFF.